This T cell receptor (beta chain) was captured by sequencing in a study of cytomegalovirus exposure and HLA in healthy donors. The germline CDR1 and CDR2 sequences are SEHNR and FQNEAQ (reference sequence). Germline trimming cut 5 bases from V and 0 bases from J; bases unmatched to any gene: 2. The CDR3 has 16 residues. Produced via immunoSEQ multiplex PCR; TCRdb's table is partial and in-frame only. Among around 350,000 clones listed, more than 80% were seen once. Sequencing used PBMCs. The J gene is TRBJ2-2, the V gene TRBV7-9, with 11 nucleotides matching TRBD2. This TCR derives from a woman aged 18-29 years in good health and CMV-seronegative. CDR3 residues: CASSPTSGANTGELFF. The CDR3 region has the DNA TGTGCCAGCAGCCCGACTAGCGGGGCGAACACCGGGGAGCTGTTTTTT.